These T cell receptor beta chains were read from a single sample in a study of blood T cell repertoires in COVID-19. Assay: immunoSEQ multiplex PCR; the TCRdb copy retains only in-frame clones and omits some. The sample has about 61,000 clones; roughly 88% are singletons. Sequences were obtained from peripheral blood. These receptors all stem from a woman older than 75 with active COVID-19. Each CDR3 is given with its conserved first and last residue. D genes are given only for firm matches. Some rows have no size entry. The others give once, few or many, or a class for an expanded clone.

TRBJ2-7,TRBV19,NA,NA,TGTGCCAGTAGTATCGGGGGACGGACCTACGAGCAGTACTTC,CASSIGGRTYEQYF
TRBJ1-3,TRBV5-6,NA,TRBD1,TGTGCCAGCAGCGCAGGGGGACAGGGAGGTGGAAACACCATATATTTT,CASSAGGQGGGNTIYF
TRBJ2-3,TRBV6-5,NA,TRBD1,TGTGCCAGCACGCGGGACAGGGGCGCAGATACGCAGTATTTT,CASTRDRGADTQYF
TRBJ1-6,TRBV2,NA,NA,TGTGCCAGCAGTGGGAAGGGGCCCTATAATTCACCCCTCCACTTT,CASSGKGPYNSPLHF
TRBJ2-7,TRBV5-1,NA,TRBD2,TGCGCCAGCAGCATTAGCGGGGGGGCCCGCTACGAGCAGTACTTC,CASSISGGARYEQYF
TRBJ1-1,TRBV20-1,NA,NA,TGCAGTGCTAGGGGGGGGACTGAAGCTTTCTTT,CSARGGTEAFF
TRBJ1-3,TRBV5-1,NA,NA,TGCGCCAGCAGCTTGGGGGGCCCCGTCGCCGGAAACACCATATATTTT,CASSLGGPVAGNTIYF
TRBJ2-2,TRBV5-1,NA,TRBD2,TGCGCCAGCAGCTTGCGCGGGGGAGGGACCGGGGAGCTGTTTTTT,CASSLRGGGTGELFF
TRBJ2-1,TRBV9,NA,TRBD1,TGTGCCAGCAGCGTGGGGACAGGGCAGGGAAACAATGAGCAGTTCTTC,CASSVGTGQGNNEQFF
TRBJ1-2,TRBV29-1,NA,NA,TGCAGCGTCAGGACAAGAGCTAACTATGGCTACACCTTC,CSVRTRANYGYTF
TRBJ2-3,TRBV19,NA,NA,TGTGCCAGTAGCCTTATGGGCTCAGATACGCAGTATTTT,CASSLMGSDTQYF
TRBJ1-2,TRBV27,NA,NA,TGTGCCAGCCGGGCAGGGTCGACGTGGGTCTATGGCTACACCTTC,CASRAGSTWVYGYTF
TRBJ1-1,TRBV4-1,NA,NA,TGCGCCAGCAGCCAACTAGGGACAAGAGAAGCTTTCTTT,CASSQLGTREAFF
TRBJ2-5,TRBV5-4,NA,NA,TGTGCCAGCAGTAGGGTAGCGCGGGTTGGGGAGACCCAGTACTTC,CASSRVARVGETQYF
TRBJ1-4,TRBV5-1,NA,NA,TGCGCCAGCAGCTTGGAAGGGGTAGATAATGAAAAACTGTTTTTT,CASSLEGVDNEKLFF
TRBJ2-5,TRBV5-4,NA,TRBD2,TGTGCCAGCAGCTTGGGACTAGCGGGGGGAGAGACCCAGTACTTC,CASSLGLAGGETQYF
TRBJ1-3,TRBV7-2,NA,TRBD1,TGTGCCAGCAGACCAGACAGGGCCTCTGGAAACACCATATATTTT,CASRPDRASGNTIYF
TRBJ2-1,TRBV2,NA,TRBD2,TGTGCCAGCAGGTCAGCGGGGGGGCCCAACAATGAGCAGTTCTTC,CASRSAGGPNNEQFF
TRBJ2-1,TRBV3-1/TRBV3-2,NA,TRBD1,TGTGCCAGCAGCCAGCCAGAACAGGGGGCGAATTACAATGAGCAGTTCTTC,CASSQPEQGANYNEQFF
TRBJ2-3,TRBV10-3,once,TRBD1,TGTGCCATCAGTGCAGGACAGGGGGTGGGCACAGATACGCAGTATTTT,CAISAGQGVGTDTQYF
TRBJ2-1,TRBV28,once,TRBD1,TGTGCCAGCAGTTCCGGACAGGGGTGGAATGAGCAGTTCTTC,CASSSGQGWNEQFF
TRBJ2-7,TRBV4-1,once,NA,TGCGCCAGCAGCGGAGGTCTCGAGCAGTACTTC,CASSGGLEQYF
TRBJ2-6,TRBV5-1,NA,NA,TGCGCCAGCAGCTTCACAGGGACTGGGGCCAACGTCCTGACTTTC,CASSFTGTGANVLTF
TRBJ2-2,TRBV5-1,NA,TRBD2,TGCGCCAGCAGCTTGACTAGCGGGGGGATCTACACCGGGGAGCTGTTTTTT,CASSLTSGGIYTGELFF
TRBJ2-1,TRBV4-1,NA,TRBD2,TGCGCCAGCAGCCAGGGGGGGTTACTCCCTACACGGCAGTTCTTC,CASSQGGLLPTRQFF
TRBJ2-3,TRBV7-2,NA,NA,TGTGCCAGCAGCTTACGGCGGGCGAGCACAGATACGCAGTATTTT,CASSLRRASTDTQYF
TRBJ1-5,TRBV28,NA,NA,TGTGCCAGCCGCAGCGGCGGGAATCAGCCCCAGCATTTT,CASRSGGNQPQHF
TRBJ2-5,TRBV5-4,NA,TRBD2,TGTGCCAGCAGCTCCACTAGCGGGGGTCGGGAGACCCAGTACTTC,CASSSTSGGRETQYF
TRBJ1-2,TRBV5-6,NA,NA,TGTGCCAGCAGCCTTCAGGGAGGTGGCTACACCTTC,CASSLQGGGYTF
TRBJ1-1,TRBV2,NA,TRBD1,TGTGCCAGTACCACAGGGGGCACTGAAGCTTTCTTT,CASTTGGTEAFF
TRBJ2-3,TRBV11-2,NA,TRBD2,TGTGCCAGCAGCCAACTTCGTAGCGGGGTTCCAGATACGCAGTATTTT,CASSQLRSGVPDTQYF
TRBJ2-3,TRBV2,NA,NA,TGTGCCAGCAATTCTCCGGACTCGAACACAGATACGCAGTATTTT,CASNSPDSNTDTQYF
TRBJ2-3,TRBV9,NA,TRBD2,TGTGCCAGCAGCGTAACCTTGACTAGCGGATCTAGCACAGATACGCAGTATTTT,CASSVTLTSGSSTDTQYF
TRBJ1-2,TRBV6-1,NA,NA,TGTGCCAGCAGTGAAGGAGACTTTTCCCTCTATGGCTACACCTTC,CASSEGDFSLYGYTF
TRBJ2-1,TRBV7-2,NA,NA,TGTGCCAGCAGCTTATGGGGGGACTCCTACAATGAGCAGTTCTTC,CASSLWGDSYNEQFF
TRBJ2-5,TRBV11-2,NA,TRBD2,TGTGCCAGCAGCTCCCTTCCCCCCCGAGCGGGGGTCCCTCAAGAGACCCAGTACTTC,CASSSLPPRAGVPQETQYF
TRBJ2-3,TRBV24-1,once,TRBD1,TGTGCCACCGGACAGGGAACAGATACGCAGTATTTT,CATGQGTDTQYF
TRBJ2-7,TRBV20-1,NA,NA,TGCAGTGCTAGTGTACCGAAGCCTTCCTACGAGCAGTACTTC,CSASVPKPSYEQYF
TRBJ2-2,TRBV19,few,NA,TGTGCCAGTGGGCGGGTGAACACCGGGGAGCTGTTTTTT,CASGRVNTGELFF
TRBJ1-1,TRBV10-3,once,TRBD1,TGTGCCATCAGTGAGGGAACCAGGGGGAGGACTGAAGCTTTCTTT,CAISEGTRGRTEAFF
TRBJ1-4,TRBV5-1,NA,NA,TGCGCCAGCAGCCGCGACAGCTCCTTTGAAAAACTGTTTTTT,CASSRDSSFEKLFF
TRBJ2-2,TRBV24-1,NA,TRBD1,TGTGCCACCAGGGAAAAGGGGGCTGGAACCGGGGAGCTGTTTTTT,CATREKGAGTGELFF
TRBJ1-1,TRBV7-2,NA,NA,TGTGCCAGCAGCCTTAGCCCGGGCACTGAAGCTTTCTTT,CASSLSPGTEAFF
TRBJ2-5,TRBV27,NA,TRBD2,TGTGCCAGCAGTTTATCGTTAGCGGGGGGGCGGCCCGGGGAGACCCAGTACTTC,CASSLSLAGGRPGETQYF
TRBJ1-2,TRBV28,NA,NA,TGTGCCAGCAGCCCAGACTCCTTAGGTGCTGGCTACACCTTC,CASSPDSLGAGYTF
TRBJ2-7,TRBV2,few,NA,TGTGCCAGCAGAGACCAGGTCCACGAGCAGTACTTC,CASRDQVHEQYF
TRBJ2-5,TRBV7-8,NA,NA,TGTGCCAGCAGCCGGGACATAGAAGAGACCCAGTACTTC,CASSRDIEETQYF
TRBJ2-5,TRBV25-1,NA,NA,TGTGCCAGCAGTGACCCCAGGGGGGCAGAGACCCAGTACTTC,CASSDPRGAETQYF
TRBJ2-1,TRBV27,NA,TRBD2,TGTGCCAGCAGTTTCCTAGCGGGGAGCGGGCTGATCCACAATGAGCAGTTCTTC,CASSFLAGSGLIHNEQFF
TRBJ1-2,TRBV6-6,NA,TRBD1,TGTGCCAGCAGCCCAACAGGGGGAGGCTACACCTTC,CASSPTGGGYTF
TRBJ1-1,TRBV2,NA,TRBD1,TGTGCCAGCACCCGGGACAGGGACACTGAAGCTTTCTTT,CASTRDRDTEAFF
TRBJ1-6,TRBV5-4,NA,NA,TGTGCCAGCAGTCTCGACAATCCCCATTCACCCCTCCACTTT,CASSLDNPHSPLHF